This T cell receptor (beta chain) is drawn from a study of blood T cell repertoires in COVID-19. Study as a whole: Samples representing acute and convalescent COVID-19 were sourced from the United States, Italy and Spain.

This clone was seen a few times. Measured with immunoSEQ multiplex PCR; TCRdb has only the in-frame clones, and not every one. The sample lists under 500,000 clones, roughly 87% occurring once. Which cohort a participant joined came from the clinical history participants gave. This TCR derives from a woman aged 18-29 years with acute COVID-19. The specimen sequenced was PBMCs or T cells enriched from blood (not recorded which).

In nucleotides, the CDR3 is TGTGCCAGCAGTGAAGCTGCAGGGCCTGGAAACACCATATATTTT. Protein product: CASSEAAGPGNTIYF. The rearrangement joins TRBV2 to TRBJ1-3, with D perhaps TRBD1 (5 bases). The CDR3 has 15 residues. CDR1 and CDR2 from the germline V gene are SNHLY and FYNNEI. Trimming pared 0 bases from V and 2 bases from J, leaving 8 bases between.